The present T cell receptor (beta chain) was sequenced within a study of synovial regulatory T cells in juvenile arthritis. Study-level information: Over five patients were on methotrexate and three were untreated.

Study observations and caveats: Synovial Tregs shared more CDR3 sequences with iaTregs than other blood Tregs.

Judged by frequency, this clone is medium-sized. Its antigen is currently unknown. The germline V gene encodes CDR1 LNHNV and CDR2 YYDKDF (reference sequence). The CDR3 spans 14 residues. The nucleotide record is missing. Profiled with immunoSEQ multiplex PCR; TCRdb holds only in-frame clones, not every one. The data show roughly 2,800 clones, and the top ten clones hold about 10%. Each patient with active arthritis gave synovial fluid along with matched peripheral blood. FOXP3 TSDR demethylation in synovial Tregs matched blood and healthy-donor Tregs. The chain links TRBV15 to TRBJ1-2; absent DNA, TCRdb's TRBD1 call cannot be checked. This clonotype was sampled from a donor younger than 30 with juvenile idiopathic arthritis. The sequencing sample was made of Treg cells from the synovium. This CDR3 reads CATSRVGTSNGYTF.